The rows below give T cell receptor beta chains drawn from one sample of a study of cytomegalovirus exposure and HLA in healthy donors. Produced via immunoSEQ multiplex PCR; TCRdb's table is partial and in-frame only. Of 150,000 to 200,000 clones listed, roughly three quarters are singletons. Material for sequencing was PBMCs. Every receptor here comes from a man in his forties in good health and CMV-seropositive. CDR3s include the opening cysteine and the closing phenylalanine or tryptophan. Each record gives: V gene, J gene, D gene, clone size, CDR3 DNA, CDR3 protein. D genes are given only for firm matches. Some rows mark clone size as missing; the rest say once, few, many or name a class of expanded clone.

v_gene: TRBV9; j_gene: TRBJ1-1; d_gene: NA; abundance: NA; CDR3nt: TGTGCCAGCAACCGAGACAGGTCGAACACTGAAGCTTTCTTT; CDR3aa: CASNRDRSNTEAFF
v_gene: TRBV4-3; j_gene: TRBJ1-1; d_gene: NA; abundance: NA; CDR3nt: TGCGCCAGCAGCCAATCCAGGGTTTCGACTGAAGCTTTCTTT; CDR3aa: CASSQSRVSTEAFF
v_gene: TRBV5-1; j_gene: TRBJ2-3; d_gene: NA; abundance: NA; CDR3nt: TGCGCCAGCAGCTTGGCCGGGGTGTCTTTCACAGATACGCAGTATTTT; CDR3aa: CASSLAGVSFTDTQYF
v_gene: TRBV19; j_gene: TRBJ1-2; d_gene: TRBD1; abundance: NA; CDR3nt: TGTGCCAGTGCCCCTAAGGGACAGGGATACTATGGCTACACCTTC; CDR3aa: CASAPKGQGYYGYTF
v_gene: TRBV19; j_gene: TRBJ1-5; d_gene: NA; abundance: many; CDR3nt: TGTGCCAGTAGTATGGACAGAGAGGTTAGCAATCAGCCCCAGCATTTT; CDR3aa: CASSMDREVSNQPQHF
v_gene: TRBV5-1; j_gene: TRBJ2-3; d_gene: TRBD2; abundance: NA; CDR3nt: TGCGCCAGCAGCGAGCGGGGGGGCCCAGATACGCAGTATTTT; CDR3aa: CASSERGGPDTQYF
v_gene: TRBV9; j_gene: TRBJ2-2; d_gene: TRBD1; abundance: NA; CDR3nt: TGTGCCAGCAGCGTAGGGGACAGGGCTACCGGGGAGCTGTTTTTT; CDR3aa: CASSVGDRATGELFF
v_gene: TRBV6-1; j_gene: TRBJ1-5; d_gene: TRBD1; abundance: once; CDR3nt: TGTGCCAGCGGGGACAGGGGCTTCCCTCAGCCCCAGCATTTT; CDR3aa: CASGDRGFPQPQHF
v_gene: TRBV13; j_gene: TRBJ2-1; d_gene: TRBD2; abundance: NA; CDR3nt: TGTGCCAGCAGCTTACCCGGGGGGGATTACAATGAGCAGTTCTTC; CDR3aa: CASSLPGGDYNEQFF
v_gene: TRBV11-2; j_gene: TRBJ2-7; d_gene: TRBD1; abundance: once; CDR3nt: TGTGCCAGCAGCTCCCCGGGACAGAGGTTCTACGAGCAGTACTTC; CDR3aa: CASSSPGQRFYEQYF
v_gene: TRBV5-4; j_gene: TRBJ2-3; d_gene: TRBD2; abundance: NA; CDR3nt: TGTGCCAGCAGCACTGGACTAGCGAAACGCCCTAGCACAGATACGCAGTATTTT; CDR3aa: CASSTGLAKRPSTDTQYF
v_gene: TRBV5-6; j_gene: TRBJ2-3; d_gene: TRBD1; abundance: NA; CDR3nt: TGTGCCAGTGACAGGGGGCAACCCACAGATACGCAGTATTTT; CDR3aa: CASDRGQPTDTQYF
v_gene: TRBV11-2; j_gene: TRBJ1-3; d_gene: TRBD1; abundance: NA; CDR3nt: TGTGCCAGCAGCTCCCGGGGGGTAGTGACAGGGGTCTCTGGAAACACCATATATTTT; CDR3aa: CASSSRGVVTGVSGNTIYF
v_gene: TRBV4-3; j_gene: TRBJ2-3; d_gene: TRBD2; abundance: NA; CDR3nt: TGCGCCAGCAGCCAAGGAGTTGGCGGGGGGGCAACAGATACGCAGTATTTT; CDR3aa: CASSQGVGGGATDTQYF
v_gene: TRBV6-6; j_gene: TRBJ2-1; d_gene: NA; abundance: NA; CDR3nt: TGTGCCAGCAGACCCCGGGGAGCGGACAATGAGCAGTTCTTC; CDR3aa: CASRPRGADNEQFF
v_gene: TRBV5-1; j_gene: TRBJ1-2; d_gene: NA; abundance: NA; CDR3nt: TGCGCCAGCAGCTCTACTCCCCGAACGGGGAACTATGGCTACACCTTC; CDR3aa: CASSSTPRTGNYGYTF
v_gene: TRBV5-8; j_gene: TRBJ1-1; d_gene: NA; abundance: NA; CDR3nt: TGTGCCAGCAGCTTGGAGTTGGGACTGGAGAACACTGAAGCTTTCTTT; CDR3aa: CASSLELGLENTEAFF
v_gene: TRBV7-8; j_gene: TRBJ1-5; d_gene: NA; abundance: NA; CDR3nt: TGTGCCAGCAGCGGACGGGACTACAATCAGCCCCAGCATTTT; CDR3aa: CASSGRDYNQPQHF
v_gene: TRBV9; j_gene: TRBJ1-3; d_gene: TRBD1; abundance: few; CDR3nt: TGTGCCAGCAGCGCGATTCTTGCGGGACAGGGGACTGGAAACACCATATATTTT; CDR3aa: CASSAILAGQGTGNTIYF
v_gene: TRBV7-2; j_gene: TRBJ2-3; d_gene: NA; abundance: NA; CDR3nt: TGTGCCAGCAGCTTAGAGGGGAAAACGCAGTATTTT; CDR3aa: CASSLEGKTQYF
v_gene: TRBV6-5; j_gene: TRBJ2-2; d_gene: TRBD2; abundance: NA; CDR3nt: TGTGCCAGCAGTAGACTAGCGGAAAACACCGGGGAGCTGTTTTTT; CDR3aa: CASSRLAENTGELFF
v_gene: TRBV2; j_gene: TRBJ2-6; d_gene: NA; abundance: NA; CDR3nt: TGTGCCAGCGGAACAGGGATCTCTGGGGCCAACGTCCTGACTTTC; CDR3aa: CASGTGISGANVLTF
v_gene: TRBV20-1; j_gene: TRBJ1-2; d_gene: NA; abundance: NA; CDR3nt: TGCAGTGCTAGAGATAGTAGTCGCTACACCTTC; CDR3aa: CSARDSSRYTF
v_gene: TRBV9; j_gene: TRBJ1-4; d_gene: NA; abundance: NA; CDR3nt: TGTGCCAGCAGCGTACAGGGAAAGAGGATTAATGAAAAACTGTTTTTT; CDR3aa: CASSVQGKRINEKLFF
v_gene: TRBV4-2; j_gene: TRBJ2-5; d_gene: NA; abundance: NA; CDR3nt: TGTGCCAGCAGCCAAGATCTCGGGTTCGGGGAGCAGTACTTC; CDR3aa: CASSQDLGFGEQYF
v_gene: TRBV27; j_gene: TRBJ2-3; d_gene: TRBD1; abundance: NA; CDR3nt: TGTGCCAGCAGTATAGGACCGGGACAGGGGGTCGAATGGCAGTATTTT; CDR3aa: CASSIGPGQGVEWQYF
v_gene: TRBV18; j_gene: TRBJ1-4; d_gene: NA; abundance: NA; CDR3nt: TGTGCCAGCTCAGAACAACAGGGAAAAGAAAAACTGTTTTTT; CDR3aa: CASSEQQGKEKLFF
v_gene: TRBV5-1; j_gene: TRBJ1-4; d_gene: NA; abundance: NA; CDR3nt: TGCGCCAGCAGCTTGCTTCAATCCAGGGGAGAACTGTTTTTT; CDR3aa: CASSLLQSRGELFF
v_gene: TRBV19; j_gene: TRBJ1-5; d_gene: TRBD1; abundance: few; CDR3nt: TGTGCCAGTAGTACGGGGTCTGGGACAGGGGGCCTTCAGCCCCAGCATTTT; CDR3aa: CASSTGSGTGGLQPQHF
v_gene: TRBV5-1; j_gene: TRBJ2-7; d_gene: NA; abundance: NA; CDR3nt: TGCGCCAGCAGCTTATACAGCTCCTACGAGCAGTACTTC; CDR3aa: CASSLYSSYEQYF
v_gene: TRBV5-1; j_gene: TRBJ1-4; d_gene: TRBD1; abundance: NA; CDR3nt: TGCGCCAGCAGCTTAGGACAGGGCCACGAAAAACTGTTTTTT; CDR3aa: CASSLGQGHEKLFF
v_gene: TRBV9; j_gene: TRBJ2-3; d_gene: NA; abundance: NA; CDR3nt: TGTGCCAGCAGCCCGGACTACACAGATACGCAGTATTTT; CDR3aa: CASSPDYTDTQYF
v_gene: TRBV2; j_gene: TRBJ1-6; d_gene: TRBD1; abundance: NA; CDR3nt: TGTGCCAGCAGCGACAGGGTATATAATTCACCCCTCCACTTT; CDR3aa: CASSDRVYNSPLHF
v_gene: TRBV5-1; j_gene: TRBJ2-7; d_gene: NA; abundance: NA; CDR3nt: TGCGCCAGCAGCCTACTACAGGAGCCCTACGAGCAGTACTTC; CDR3aa: CASSLLQEPYEQYF
v_gene: TRBV11-3; j_gene: TRBJ2-1; d_gene: NA; abundance: NA; CDR3nt: TGTGCCAGCAGCTTACTAAGGGGTACTTCACGGGATGAGCAGTTCTTC; CDR3aa: CASSLLRGTSRDEQFF
v_gene: TRBV2; j_gene: TRBJ2-7; d_gene: TRBD1; abundance: once; CDR3nt: TGTGCCAGCAGTGAAGTGCTCGGGACAGGGTCCCAGCAGTACTTC; CDR3aa: CASSEVLGTGSQQYF
v_gene: TRBV11-2; j_gene: TRBJ1-5; d_gene: NA; abundance: NA; CDR3nt: TGTGCCAGCAGCTTAGATCTAAATCAGCCCCAGCATTTT; CDR3aa: CASSLDLNQPQHF
v_gene: TRBV2; j_gene: TRBJ2-1; d_gene: NA; abundance: once; CDR3nt: TGTGCCAGCAGTGAAGCTCCAGGGCATAGGATATACGGTGAGCAGTTCTTC; CDR3aa: CASSEAPGHRIYGEQFF
v_gene: TRBV4-1; j_gene: TRBJ2-7; d_gene: NA; abundance: medium-sized; CDR3nt: TGCGCCAGCAGCCAAGTTGGGGGGTCTAGGGGTGAGCAGTACTTC; CDR3aa: CASSQVGGSRGEQYF
v_gene: TRBV4-2; j_gene: TRBJ1-6; d_gene: TRBD1; abundance: few; CDR3nt: TGTGCCAGCAGCCAAGGTTTCAGGGGGCAAAGTTCACCCCTCCACTTT; CDR3aa: CASSQGFRGQSSPLHF
v_gene: TRBV7-3; j_gene: TRBJ2-3; d_gene: TRBD2; abundance: NA; CDR3nt: TGTGCCAGCAGCTATCTAGCGGGCTCAGATACGCAGTATTTT; CDR3aa: CASSYLAGSDTQYF
v_gene: TRBV27; j_gene: TRBJ2-3; d_gene: NA; abundance: NA; CDR3nt: TGTGCCAGCAGTTTATCCCTCACAGATACGCAGTATTTT; CDR3aa: CASSLSLTDTQYF
v_gene: TRBV6-5; j_gene: TRBJ1-3; d_gene: NA; abundance: NA; CDR3nt: TGTGCCAGCAGTTATAGGGGCGCGGTAGGAAACACCATATATTTT; CDR3aa: CASSYRGAVGNTIYF
v_gene: TRBV9; j_gene: TRBJ2-7; d_gene: TRBD2; abundance: few; CDR3nt: TGTGCCAGCAGCGCGGGGGGAGTCTCCTACGAGCAGTACTTC; CDR3aa: CASSAGGVSYEQYF
v_gene: TRBV6-5; j_gene: TRBJ2-5; d_gene: NA; abundance: NA; CDR3nt: TGTGCCAGCAGTCGACAGGCCCAAGAGACCCAGTACTTC; CDR3aa: CASSRQAQETQYF
v_gene: TRBV27; j_gene: TRBJ1-2; d_gene: NA; abundance: NA; CDR3nt: TGTGCCAGCAGTCGAGGATATGGCTCCGATGGCTACACCTTC; CDR3aa: CASSRGYGSDGYTF
v_gene: TRBV6-5; j_gene: TRBJ1-5; d_gene: NA; abundance: NA; CDR3nt: TGTGCCAGCAGTTACTCCCCCGGGGATAGCAATCAGCCCCAGCATTTT; CDR3aa: CASSYSPGDSNQPQHF
v_gene: TRBV10-3; j_gene: TRBJ2-7; d_gene: TRBD1; abundance: NA; CDR3nt: TGTGCCATCCGGGACAGGCTGTACGAGCAGTACTTC; CDR3aa: CAIRDRLYEQYF
v_gene: TRBV5-1; j_gene: TRBJ2-1; d_gene: NA; abundance: NA; CDR3nt: TGCGCCAGCAGTTCCCAGGGTGGGGGGGCGGATGAGCAGTTCTTC; CDR3aa: CASSSQGGGADEQFF
v_gene: TRBV7-3; j_gene: TRBJ2-7; d_gene: TRBD1; abundance: NA; CDR3nt: TGTGCCAGCAGCTTTGCTACCGGGACAGTCAACGAGCAGTACTTC; CDR3aa: CASSFATGTVNEQYF
v_gene: TRBV15; j_gene: TRBJ2-7; d_gene: TRBD1; abundance: NA; CDR3nt: TGTGCCACCAGCAGAGATGGAGGGACAGGGGGCTACGAGCAGTACTTC; CDR3aa: CATSRDGGTGGYEQYF
v_gene: TRBV30; j_gene: TRBJ1-3; d_gene: NA; abundance: once; CDR3nt: TGTGCCTGGAGTGTTCTCTCTGGAAACACCATATATTTT; CDR3aa: CAWSVLSGNTIYF
v_gene: TRBV10-3; j_gene: TRBJ1-1; d_gene: NA; abundance: NA; CDR3nt: TGTGCCATCAGTGAGTCAGTAGTGAACGCTGAAGCTTTCTTT; CDR3aa: CAISESVVNAEAFF
v_gene: TRBV5-1; j_gene: TRBJ1-2; d_gene: TRBD1; abundance: NA; CDR3nt: TGCGCCAGCAGCCCAGGACAGGGGGCATCGGGCTACACCTTC; CDR3aa: CASSPGQGASGYTF
v_gene: TRBV11-1; j_gene: TRBJ2-1; d_gene: TRBD2; abundance: NA; CDR3nt: TGTGCCAGCAGCTTAGCGCGGTTGGCGGGGGGGCCGGATGAGCAGTTCTTC; CDR3aa: CASSLARLAGGPDEQFF
v_gene: TRBV5-1; j_gene: TRBJ2-3; d_gene: TRBD2; abundance: NA; CDR3nt: TGCGCCAGCAGCTTGAGGCGGGGGGGCCCAGATACGCAGTATTTT; CDR3aa: CASSLRRGGPDTQYF
v_gene: TRBV5-1; j_gene: TRBJ1-1; d_gene: TRBD1; abundance: NA; CDR3nt: TGCGCCAGCAGCTCTTGGCCCAGGGGGCAGAACACTGAAGCTTTCTTT; CDR3aa: CASSSWPRGQNTEAFF
v_gene: TRBV9; j_gene: TRBJ1-3; d_gene: NA; abundance: NA; CDR3nt: TGTGCCAGCAGCGTAGCGGGCAGGGTGGGAAACACCATATATTTT; CDR3aa: CASSVAGRVGNTIYF
v_gene: TRBV14; j_gene: TRBJ2-1; d_gene: TRBD1; abundance: NA; CDR3nt: TGTGCCAGCAGCCAAAGAGGGGGCGGTGGGCAGTTCTTC; CDR3aa: CASSQRGGGGQFF
v_gene: TRBV5-6; j_gene: TRBJ2-5; d_gene: NA; abundance: few; CDR3nt: TGTGCCAGCAGCTTGGGGGCAGGGAGGGAGACCCAGTACTTC; CDR3aa: CASSLGAGRETQYF